Presented here are 31 T cell receptor beta chains from one specimen sequenced in a study of blood T cell repertoires in COVID-19. The data were produced by immunoSEQ multiplex PCR, yet TCRdb's version contains in-frame clones alone and is incomplete. The table lists 200,000 to 250,000 clones, 85% of them singletons. The sample was peripheral blood. The receptor set was obtained from a woman in her seventies with COVID-19, enrolled during active disease.

The chain carries TRBV2 and TRBJ1-4; 8 bases are shared with TRBD1. The ends lost 5 bases at V and 8 bases at J; junction bases unmatched: 7. Germline CDR1 and CDR2: SNHLY and FYNNEI. The CDR3 covers 14 residues. This chain's CDR3 is CASSPYRTGEKLFF. In nucleotides, the CDR3 is TGTGCCAGCAGTCCTTACCGGACAGGGGAAAAACTGTTTTTT.

The genes are TRBV5-4 and TRBJ1-2; the D gene is possibly TRBD1 (6 bases). The CDR3 loop spans 14 amino acids. The germline V gene encodes CDR1 SGHNT and CDR2 YYREEE (reference sequence). V lost 3 bases and J 8 bases, leaving 17 bases between the germline ends. The CDR3 loop reads CASSSGVKAIGYTF. The CDR3 DNA reads as TGTGCCAGCAGCTCAGGGGTAAAGGCTATCGGCTACACCTTC.

This sequence joins TRBV19 and TRBJ1-2, with D possibly matching TRBD1 (5 bases). Germline CDR1 is LNHDA and CDR2 is SQIVND (reference sequence). Trimming removed 6 bases from V and 4 bases from J, with 18 bases in between. This CDR3 contains 15 residues. The CDR3 reads CASRPIGDSFYGYTF. The CDR3 DNA is TGTGCCAGTAGGCCCATCGGGGACTCTTTCTATGGCTACACCTTC.

This chain connects TRBV7-3 to TRBJ2-7, with D possibly being TRBD2 (6 bases). The V end lost 3 bases, the J end lost 3 bases, and 12 bases lay between the germline ends. Germline V gene lookup returns CDR1 SGHTA and CDR2 FQGTGA. The CDR3 is made up of 14 amino acids. CDR3 sequence: CASSFGGRGYEQYF. The CDR3 DNA reads as TGTGCCAGCAGCTTCGGGGGTAGGGGCTACGAGCAGTACTTC.

The chain has TRBV27 and TRBJ1-4; 7 nucleotides line up with TRBD1. Germline trimming cut 5 bases from V and 10 bases from J; bases unmatched to any gene: 7. This CDR3 is 13 amino acids long. CDR1 and CDR2 from the germline V gene are MNHEY and SMNVEV (reference sequence). CDR3 sequence reads: CASSPTGSGKLFF. The CDR3 DNA sequence: TGTGCCAGCAGTCCGACAGGGTCGGGAAAACTGTTTTTT.

This clone has ten or more counts. The J gene is TRBJ2-5, the V gene TRBV19; TRBD1 aligns across 8 bases. With 7 bases clipped from V and 0 bases from J, the junction kept 7 bases outside the gene matches. Germline assignment: CDR1 LNHDA and CDR2 SQIVND (reference sequence). The CDR3 is made up of 15 amino acids. The CDR3 loop reads CASTPGTGNQETQYF. The CDR3 coding sequence is TGTGCCAGTACCCCCGGGACAGGCAACCAAGAGACCCAGTACTTC.

The chain employs TRBV9 and TRBJ1-1, with 8 bases lining up with TRBD1. Germline CDR1 SGDLS, CDR2 YYNGEE. The CDR3 is 15 residues long. V trimming: 4 bases; J trimming: 3 bases; junction bases outside the gene matches: 8. CDR3 in amino acids: CASSPSPTGDTEAFF. Here the CDR3 DNA reads TGTGCCAGCAGCCCCTCCCCGACAGGGGACACTGAAGCTTTCTTT. Combining the CDR3 with reference TRBV9 and TRBJ1-1 gives the whole variable domain DSGVTQTPKHLITATGQRVTLRCSPRSGDLSVYWYQQSLDQGLQFLIQYYNGEERAKGNILERFSAQQFPDLHSELNLSSLELGDSALYFCASSPSPTGDTEAFFGQGTRLTVV.

Written as DNA, the CDR3 is TGTGCCAGCTCACCATCAGGGGGCCCTGGCTACACCTTC. It translates to CASSPSGGPGYTF. This chain uses TRBV18 with TRBJ1-2; 8 bases line up with TRBD1. The V and J ends lost 2 bases and 7 bases, in that order; junction bases with no gene match: 3. CDR3 length: 13 residues. Germline CDR1 is KGHSH and CDR2 is LQKENI.

The rearrangement joins TRBV13 to TRBJ2-3, with 11 nucleotides matching TRBD2. From germline, CDR1 is PRHDT and CDR2 FYEKMQ (reference sequence). V lost 1 base and J lost 3; bases outside the gene matches: 0. The CDR3 spans 15 residues. The CDR3 sequence is CASSLVAGGTDTQYF. In nucleotides, the CDR3 is TGTGCCAGCAGCTTAGTAGCGGGGGGGACAGATACGCAGTATTTT.

This chain links TRBV7-2 with TRBJ2-7; 7 bases are shared with TRBD2. The CDR3 covers 16 residues. Germline trimming cut 4 bases from V and 0 bases from J; bases unmatched to any gene: 9. From germline, CDR1 is SGHTA and CDR2 FQGNSA. Written as DNA, the CDR3 is TGTGCCAGCAGCTCGTTAGCGGGCACTTCCTCCTACGAGCAGTACTTC. Translated, it gives CASSSLAGTSSYEQYF. Together with reference TRBV7-2 and TRBJ2-7, the CDR3 gives the full variable domain: GAGVSQSPSNKVTEKGKDVELRCDPISGHTALYWYRQSLGQGLEFLIYFQGNSAPDKSGLPSDRFSAERTGGSVSTLTIQRTQQEDSAVYLCASSSLAGTSSYEQYFGPGTRLTVT.

V is TRBV5-8 and J is TRBJ2-7; weak D call: TRBD1 (6 bases). The CDR3 is 18 residues long. Trimming removed 0 bases at V and 6 bases at J, with 25 bases between. Germline-derived CDR1 and CDR2 are SGHTS and YDEGEE. For the CDR3, the DNA is TGTGCCAGCAGCTTGGTTGTCAGTCTGGCGGTACTAGGGGGCGAGCAGTACTTC. This translates into CASSLVVSLAVLGGEQYF.

This clone showed up just once. This chain joins TRBV27 and TRBJ2-2; 7 bases are a match to TRBD2. V shed 7 bases and J 4 bases; nucleotides not matched to a gene: 12. The V gene's germline CDR1 is MNHEY and CDR2 SMNVEV (reference sequence). The CDR3 has 16 residues. This CDR3 reads CASNLIGGTGTGELFF. DNA of the CDR3: TGTGCCAGCAATCTGATCGGGGGGACGGGCACCGGGGAGCTGTTTTTT.

In this sample, this clone turned up a few times. V and J are TRBV9 and TRBJ2-1; 9 bases fit TRBD2. This CDR3 contains 18 residues. Germline CDR1 is SGDLS and CDR2 is YYNGEE. The trim removed 4 bases at V and 9 bases at J, leaving 20 bases unmatched. The CDR3 sequence: CASSPVSSGTSPQVEQFF. CDR3 bases: TGTGCCAGCAGCCCCGTCTCGTCCGGGACTAGCCCCCAAGTTGAGCAGTTCTTC.

The chain has TRBV7-8 and TRBJ2-2; 11 bases agree with TRBD1. With 5 bases clipped from V and 6 bases from J, the junction kept 14 bases outside the gene matches. The CDR3 runs 18 residues. The germline gives CDR1 SGHVS, CDR2 FQNEAQ. The CDR3 nucleotides read TGTGCCAGCAGCCCAGGGCCACCCGGACAGGGGGCGCCCGGGGAGCTGTTTTTT. This encodes CASSPGPPGQGAPGELFF.

The J gene is TRBJ1-1, the V gene TRBV10-3; weak D call: TRBD1 (5 bases). This CDR3 is 15 amino acids long. CDR1 is ENHRY, CDR2 SYGVKD, per germline. Trimming removed 0 bases from V and 1 base from J, with 9 bases in between. The CDR3 is CAISESGRENTEAFF. CDR3 coding DNA: TGTGCCATCAGTGAGTCGGGCAGGGAGAACACTGAAGCTTTCTTT.

The chain is built from TRBV6-2 or TRBV6-3 and TRBJ1-1; D might be TRBD1 (6 bases). V lost 5 bases and J 10 bases, leaving 23 bases between the germline ends. The CDR3 runs 15 residues. Germline lookup yields CDR1 MNHEY and CDR2 SVGEGT. The CDR3 sequence is CASSRGFQFREGAFF. The CDR3 DNA sequence: TGTGCCAGCAGTAGGGGGTTTCAATTCCGGGAGGGAGCTTTCTTT.

The genes are TRBV11-2 and TRBJ2-1; D unresolved. V was pared by 5 bases and J by 4 bases, with 12 bases between. The CDR3 covers 14 residues. Germline V gives CDR1 SGHAT, CDR2 FQNNGV. The CDR3 coding sequence is TGTGCCAGCAGCCCACCCCCGCTATACAATGAGCAGTTCTTC. Translating gives CASSPPPLYNEQFF.

A note on this clone: Other DNA sequences of this sample code for an identical CDR3. This chain joins TRBV5-1 and TRBJ1-1, with TRBD1 matching over 8 bases. The CDR3 extends over 16 amino acids. Germline CDR1 and CDR2: SGHRS and YFSETQ. J gave up 1 base and V 0 bases, and 5 bases lay outside the gene matches. This CDR3 is CASSLGAGQANTEAFF. The CDR3 DNA is TGCGCCAGCAGCTTGGGGGCGGGACAGGCGAACACTGAAGCTTTCTTT. Full variable domain (rest looked up from reference TRBV5-1 and TRBJ1-1): KAGVTQTPRYLIKTRGQQVTLSCSPISGHRSVSWYQQTPGQGLQFLFEYFSETQRNKGNFPGRFSGRQFSNSRSEMNVSTLELGDSALYLCASSLGAGQANTEAFFGQGTRLTVV.

In its sample, this clone was seen a few times. V and J are TRBV9 and TRBJ1-5; TRBD1 matches at 10 bases. CDR3 length: 14 residues. V lost 3 bases and J lost 9; bases outside the gene matches: 6. CDR1 and CDR2 (germline): SGDLS, YYNGEE. This chain's CDR3 is CASSGGDRGSPQHF. The CDR3, as DNA: TGTGCCAGCAGCGGGGGGGACAGGGGATCGCCCCAGCATTTT. The full variable domain, completed using reference TRBV9 and TRBJ1-5, is DSGVTQTPKHLITATGQRVTLRCSPRSGDLSVYWYQQSLDQGLQFLIQYYNGEERAKGNILERFSAQQFPDLHSELNLSSLELGDSALYFCASSGGDRGSPQHFGDGTRLSIL.

About this clone: Likely a read error: the CDR3 ends without its conserved phenylalanine or tryptophan. Because the CDR3's place on the DNA is in doubt, the DNA is left out and the CDR3 is given as listed by TCRdb. CDR3 loop: CSARGFTSHNL. The chain is built from TRBV20-1 and TRBJ2-4; the D call of TRBD2 is as the table states it, not checked on the DNA. The CDR3 spans 11 amino acids, including both terminal residues. Germline CDR1 is DFQATT and CDR2 is SNEGSKA (reference sequence).

CDR3 protein: CASRLAGTPFYEQYF. The DNA of the CDR3 is TGTGCCAGCAGATTAGCGGGAACCCCTTTCTACGAGCAGTACTTC. The chain links TRBV6-6 to TRBJ2-7, with 8 bases aligning to TRBD2. V gave up 6 bases and J gave up 3 bases; unmatched junction bases: 10. The germline V gene has CDR1 MNHNY and CDR2 SVGAGI (reference sequence). This CDR3 has 15 amino acids.

J is TRBJ1-5 and V is TRBV7-2; D ambiguous. The germline V gene encodes CDR1 SGHTA and CDR2 FQGNSA. The V gene lost 1 base and the J gene lost 7 bases, with 17 bases spanning the gap. CDR3 length equals 16 residues. The DNA for the CDR3 is TGTGCCAGCAGCTTAGTGGAGTACGGGGTCGAGCAGCCCCAGCATTTT. It encodes CASSLVEYGVEQPQHF.

V and J are TRBV10-1 and TRBJ2-7; TRBD2 agrees at 10 bases. Looked up from germline, CDR1 is WNHNN and CDR2 is SYGVQD (reference sequence). CDR3 length equals 17 residues. Trimming cost V 8 bases and J 0 bases; bases outside gene matches: 13. DNA of the CDR3: TGCGCCAGCGGGGGGCATCGTAGCGGGGGGCCCTCCTACGAGCAGTACTTC. It encodes CASGGHRSGGPSYEQYF.

V is TRBV5-1 and J is TRBJ2-6; 8 bases map to TRBD1. The junction had 3 bases not matched to a gene; V was cut back by 4 bases and J by 0 bases. This CDR3 has 16 amino acids. Germline lookup yields CDR1 SGHRS and CDR2 YFSETQ. The CDR3 here is CASSATGDSGANVLTF. CDR3 nucleotides: TGCGCCAGCAGCGCGACAGGGGACTCTGGGGCCAACGTCCTGACTTTC.

This clone came up once. The chain uses TRBV5-4 and TRBJ1-1; no clear D gene. In germline, CDR1 is SGHNT, CDR2 YYREEE (reference sequence). The CDR3 is 14 amino acids. The germline V and J ends were trimmed by 0 bases and 3 bases, with 9 bases remaining between them. For the CDR3, the DNA is TGTGCCAGCAGCTTGGCCGTGGAGGACACTGAAGCTTTCTTT. It yields the protein CASSLAVEDTEAFF. The variable domain in full, completed from reference TRBV5-4 and TRBJ1-1, reads ETGVTQSPTHLIKTRGQQVTLRCSSQSGHNTVSWYQQALGQGPQFIFQYYREEENGRGNFPPRFSGLQFPNYSSELNVNALELDDSALYLCASSLAVEDTEAFFGQGTRLTVV.

This clone has a single count. The chain couples TRBV7-8 to TRBJ1-1; tentative D call: TRBD1 (5 bases). The CDR3 runs to 14 residues. The germline CDR1 and CDR2 sequences are SGHVS and FQNEAQ. Trimming shortened V by 8 bases and J by 0 bases, and 13 bases separated the two germline ends. The chain's CDR3 is CASAQGFMNTEAFF. In nucleotides, the CDR3 is TGTGCCAGCGCCCAGGGTTTTATGAACACTGAAGCTTTCTTT.

V gene TRBV7-2 combines with J gene TRBJ1-5; D is unclear. The CDR3 covers 15 residues. The germline V and J ends were trimmed by 5 bases and 4 bases, with 15 bases remaining between them. Per germline, CDR1 SGHTA and CDR2 FQGNSA. CDR3 nucleotide sequence: TGTGCCAGCAGCCCGGAAGGCACAGTTAATCAGCCCCAGCATTTT. It encodes CASSPEGTVNQPQHF.

This sequence joins TRBV2 and TRBJ2-1; 9 nucleotides match TRBD2. The germline V gene encodes CDR1 SNHLY and CDR2 FYNNEI. The CDR3 covers 16 residues. The trim removed 5 bases at V and 3 bases at J, leaving 8 bases unmatched. CDR3 coding DNA: TGTGCCAGCAGTTTCCGGGGTAGCGGGGGCTACAATGAGCAGTTCTTC. Its translation is CASSFRGSGGYNEQFF.

This sequence joins TRBV7-6 and TRBJ2-1, with D tentatively TRBD2 (6 bases). CDR3 length: 16 amino acids. V was trimmed by 3 bases and J by 1 base, leaving 13 bases between them. Germline CDR1 SGHVS, CDR2 FNYEAQ. In DNA form, the CDR3 reads TGTGCCAGCAGCTTTGGGGCTAGCGCGTCCTACAATGAGCAGTTCTTC. Amino acids: CASSFGASASYNEQFF.

The chain carries TRBV6-5 and TRBJ1-1; 7 nucleotides agree with TRBD1. CDR1 MNHEY and CDR2 SVGAGI come from the germline V gene. The CDR3 has 14 amino acids. V shed 6 bases and J 7 bases; nucleotides not matched to a gene: 11. The CDR3 nucleotides read TGTGCCAGCAGGCTACAGGGTCCAGGGGGTGAAGCTTTCTTT. Translated: CASRLQGPGGEAFF.

A remark on this clone: The identical CDR3 is also encoded by other nucleotide sequences in the sample. This chain uses TRBV5-1 with TRBJ1-5; TRBD1 might be the D (5 bases). Germline-derived CDR1 and CDR2 are SGHRS and YFSETQ. Trimming removed 0 bases at V and 2 bases at J, with 9 bases between. The CDR3 totals 15 residues. The CDR3 spells CASSLGQGGNQPQHF. As DNA, the CDR3 is TGCGCCAGCAGCTTGGGGCAGGGTGGCAATCAGCCCCAGCATTTT. The full variable domain, with the rest looked up from reference TRBV5-1 and TRBJ1-5, is KAGVTQTPRYLIKTRGQQVTLSCSPISGHRSVSWYQQTPGQGLQFLFEYFSETQRNKGNFPGRFSGRQFSNSRSEMNVSTLELGDSALYLCASSLGQGGNQPQHFGDGTRLSIL.